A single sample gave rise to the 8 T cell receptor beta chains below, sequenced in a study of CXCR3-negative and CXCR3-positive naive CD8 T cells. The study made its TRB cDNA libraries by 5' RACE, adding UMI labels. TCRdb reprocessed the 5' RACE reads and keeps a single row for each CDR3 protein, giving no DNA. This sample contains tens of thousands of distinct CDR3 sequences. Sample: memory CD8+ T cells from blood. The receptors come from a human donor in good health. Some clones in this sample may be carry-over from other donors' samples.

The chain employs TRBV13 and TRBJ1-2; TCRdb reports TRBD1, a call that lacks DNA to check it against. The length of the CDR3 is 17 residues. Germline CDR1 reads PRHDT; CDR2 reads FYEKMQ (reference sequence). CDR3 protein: CASSPSGTGGGNYGYTF.

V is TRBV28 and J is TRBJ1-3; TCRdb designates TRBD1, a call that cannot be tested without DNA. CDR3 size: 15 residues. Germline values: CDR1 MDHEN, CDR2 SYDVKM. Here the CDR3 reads CASSLTGRSGNTIYF.

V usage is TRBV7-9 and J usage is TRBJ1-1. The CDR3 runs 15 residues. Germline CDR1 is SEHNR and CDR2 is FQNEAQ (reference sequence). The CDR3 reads CASSSLRTLNTEAFF. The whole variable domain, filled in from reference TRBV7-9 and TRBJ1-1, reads DTGVSQNPRHKITKRGQNVTFRCDPISEHNRLYWYRQTLGQGPEFLTYFQNEAQLEKSRLLSDRFSAERPKGSFSTLEIQRTEQGDSAMYLCASSSLRTLNTEAFFGQGTRLTVV.

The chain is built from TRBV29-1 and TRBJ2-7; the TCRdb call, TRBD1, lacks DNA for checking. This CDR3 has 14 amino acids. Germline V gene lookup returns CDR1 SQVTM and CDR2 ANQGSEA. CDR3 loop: CSAGDRGDHYEQYF.

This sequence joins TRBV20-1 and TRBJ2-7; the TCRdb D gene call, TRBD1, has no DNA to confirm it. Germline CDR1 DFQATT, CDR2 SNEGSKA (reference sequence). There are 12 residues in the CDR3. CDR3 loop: CSASFDSYEQYF.

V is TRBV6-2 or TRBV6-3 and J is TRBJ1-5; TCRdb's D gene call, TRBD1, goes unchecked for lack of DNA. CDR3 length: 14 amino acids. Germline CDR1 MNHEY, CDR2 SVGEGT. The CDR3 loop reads CASWGRASNQPQHF.

The CDR3 reads CSVDPGTGEDTQYF. The chain recombines TRBV29-1 with TRBJ2-3; without DNA, the TCRdb call of TRBD1 cannot be checked. Per the germline V gene, CDR1 is SQVTM and CDR2 is ANQGSEA. The CDR3 extends over 14 amino acids.

The CDR3 region is CASSYRGTFYNEQFF. This chain connects TRBV6-2 or TRBV6-3 to TRBJ2-1; TCRdb indicates TRBD2, and absent DNA this call remains unverified. The CDR3 sequence is 15 residues long. Germline CDR1 and CDR2: MNHEY and SVGEGT.